This T cell receptor (beta chain) was found in a study of T cells in localized non-small cell lung cancer. Overall study findings and caveats: Heterogeneity stays possible, as sequencing covered only one tumor region. Of the tissues analyzed, uninvolved adjacent lung showed maximal T cell clonality, greater than tumor.

Assay used: immunoSEQ multiplex PCR; TCRdb lists only in-frame clones, some missing. The sample includes about 76,000 clones, less than 85% of them seen just once. Note on this clone: Its antigen is still unknown.

Germline CDR1 reads WNHNN; CDR2 reads SYGVQD (reference sequence). V was pared by 3 bases and J by 5 bases, with 13 bases between. The CDR3 runs 14 residues. This sequence originates from an older female donor with stage I lung adenocarcinoma. The gene calls are TRBV10-1 and TRBJ1-1; possible D gene TRBD1, 6 bases. The sample consisted of peripheral blood, taken before any cancer treatment. CDR3 amino acids: CASSESKGGTEAFF. The CDR3 DNA reads TGCGCCAGCAGTGAATCAAAGGGGGGGACTGAAGCTTTCTTT.